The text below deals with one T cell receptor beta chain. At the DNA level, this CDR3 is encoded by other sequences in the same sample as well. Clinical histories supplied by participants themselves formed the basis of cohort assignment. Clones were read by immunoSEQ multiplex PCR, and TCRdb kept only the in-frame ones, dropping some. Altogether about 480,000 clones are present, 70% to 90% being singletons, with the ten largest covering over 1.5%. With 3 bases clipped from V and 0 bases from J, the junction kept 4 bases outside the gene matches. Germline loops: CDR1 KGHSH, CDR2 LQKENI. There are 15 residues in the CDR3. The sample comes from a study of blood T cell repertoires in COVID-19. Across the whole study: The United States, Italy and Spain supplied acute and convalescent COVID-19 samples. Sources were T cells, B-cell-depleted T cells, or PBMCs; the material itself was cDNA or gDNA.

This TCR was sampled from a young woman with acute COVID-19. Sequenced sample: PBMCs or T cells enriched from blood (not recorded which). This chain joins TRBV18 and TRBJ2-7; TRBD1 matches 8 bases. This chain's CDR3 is CASSPGQGSSYEQYF. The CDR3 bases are TGTGCCAGCTCACCCGGACAGGGTAGCTCCTACGAGCAGTACTTC. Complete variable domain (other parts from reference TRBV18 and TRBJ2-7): NAGVMQNPRHLVRRRGQEARLRCSPMKGHSHVYWYRQLPEEGLKFMVYLQKENIIDESGMPKERFSAEFPKEGPSILRIQQVVRGDSAAYFCASSPGQGSSYEQYFGPGTRLTVT.